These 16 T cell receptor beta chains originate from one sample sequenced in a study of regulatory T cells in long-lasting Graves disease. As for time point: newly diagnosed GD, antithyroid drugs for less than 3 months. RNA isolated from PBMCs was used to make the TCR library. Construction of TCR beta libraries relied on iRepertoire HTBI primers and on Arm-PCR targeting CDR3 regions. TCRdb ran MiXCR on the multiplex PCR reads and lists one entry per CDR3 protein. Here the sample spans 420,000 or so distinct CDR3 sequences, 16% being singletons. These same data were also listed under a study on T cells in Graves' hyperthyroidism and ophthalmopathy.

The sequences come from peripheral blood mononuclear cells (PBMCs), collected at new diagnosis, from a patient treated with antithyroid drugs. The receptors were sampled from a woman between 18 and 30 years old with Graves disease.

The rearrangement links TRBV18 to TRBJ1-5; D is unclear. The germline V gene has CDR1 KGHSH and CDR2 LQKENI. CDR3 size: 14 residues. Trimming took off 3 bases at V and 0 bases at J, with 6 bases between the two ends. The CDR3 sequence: CASSPGFSNQPQHF. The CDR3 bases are TGTGCCAGCTCACCGGGGTTTAGCAATCAGCCCCAGCATTTT.

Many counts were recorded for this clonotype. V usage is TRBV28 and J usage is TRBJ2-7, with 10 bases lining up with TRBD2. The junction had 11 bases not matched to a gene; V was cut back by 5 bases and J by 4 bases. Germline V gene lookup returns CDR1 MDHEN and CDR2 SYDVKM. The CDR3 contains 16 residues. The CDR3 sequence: CASSPMKLAGDYEQYF. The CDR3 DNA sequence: TGTGCCAGCAGTCCCATGAAGCTAGCGGGAGATTACGAGCAGTACTTC.

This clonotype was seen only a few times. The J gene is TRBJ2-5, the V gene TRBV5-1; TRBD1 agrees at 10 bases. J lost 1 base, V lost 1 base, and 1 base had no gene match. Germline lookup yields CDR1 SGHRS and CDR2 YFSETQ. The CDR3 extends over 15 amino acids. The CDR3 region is CASSLRDRGQETQYF. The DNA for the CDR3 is TGCGCCAGCAGCTTGCGGGACAGGGGCCAAGAGACCCAGTACTTC.

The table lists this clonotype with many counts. The CDR3 coding sequence is TGCGCCAGCAGCTTGGAAACTAGTTATGATGAGCAGTTCTTC. It yields the protein CASSLETSYDEQFF. The chain links TRBV5-1 to TRBJ2-1; TRBD2 is a possible D gene (5 bases). CDR1 and CDR2 from the germline V gene are SGHRS and YFSETQ. Trimming pared 0 bases from V and 8 bases from J, leaving 12 bases between. This CDR3 is 14 amino acids long. The complete variable domain, with remaining parts taken from reference TRBV5-1 and TRBJ2-1, reads KAGVTQTPRYLIKTRGQQVTLSCSPISGHRSVSWYQQTPGQGLQFLFEYFSETQRNKGNFPGRFSGRQFSNSRSEMNVSTLELGDSALYLCASSLETSYDEQFFGPGTRLTVL.

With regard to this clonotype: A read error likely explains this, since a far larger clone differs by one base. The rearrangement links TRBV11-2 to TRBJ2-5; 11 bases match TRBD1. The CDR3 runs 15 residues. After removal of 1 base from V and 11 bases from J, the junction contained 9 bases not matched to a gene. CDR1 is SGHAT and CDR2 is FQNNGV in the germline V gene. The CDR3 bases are TGTGCCAGCAGCTTAGGGACAGGGGGCCGTAGTGAGCAGTACTTC. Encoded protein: CASSLGTGGRSEQYF.

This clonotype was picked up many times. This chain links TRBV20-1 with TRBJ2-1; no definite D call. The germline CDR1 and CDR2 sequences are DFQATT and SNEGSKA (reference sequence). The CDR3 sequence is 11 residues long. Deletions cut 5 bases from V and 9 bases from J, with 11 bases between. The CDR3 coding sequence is TGCAGTGCTTATACAACGTCTGAGCAGTTCTTC. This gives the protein CSAYTTSEQFF.

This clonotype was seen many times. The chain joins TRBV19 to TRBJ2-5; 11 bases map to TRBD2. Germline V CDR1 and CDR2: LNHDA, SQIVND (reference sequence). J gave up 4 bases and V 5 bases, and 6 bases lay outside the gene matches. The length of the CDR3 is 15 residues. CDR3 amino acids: CASSVKTSGTETQYF. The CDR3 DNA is TGTGCCAGTAGTGTCAAGACTAGCGGGACAGAGACCCAGTACTTC.

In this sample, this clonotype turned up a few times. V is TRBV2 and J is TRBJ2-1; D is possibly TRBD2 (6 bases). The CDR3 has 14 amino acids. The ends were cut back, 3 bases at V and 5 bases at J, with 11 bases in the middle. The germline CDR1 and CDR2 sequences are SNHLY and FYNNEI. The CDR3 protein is CASSDLSGDNEQFF. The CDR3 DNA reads TGTGCCAGCAGTGATCTTTCGGGAGACAATGAGCAGTTCTTC.

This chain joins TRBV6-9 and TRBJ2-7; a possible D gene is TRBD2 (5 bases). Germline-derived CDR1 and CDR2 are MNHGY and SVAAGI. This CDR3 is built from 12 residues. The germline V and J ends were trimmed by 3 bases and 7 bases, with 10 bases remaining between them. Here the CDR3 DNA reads TGTGCCAGCAGTTACTACCCGGGGGAGCAGTACTTC. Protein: CASSYYPGEQYF.

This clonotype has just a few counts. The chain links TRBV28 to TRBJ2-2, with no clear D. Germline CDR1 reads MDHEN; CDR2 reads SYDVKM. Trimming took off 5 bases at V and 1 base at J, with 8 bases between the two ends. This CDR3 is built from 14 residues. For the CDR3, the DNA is TGTGCCAGCAGTCCTCACAAGAACACCGGGGAGCTGTTTTTT. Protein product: CASSPHKNTGELFF.

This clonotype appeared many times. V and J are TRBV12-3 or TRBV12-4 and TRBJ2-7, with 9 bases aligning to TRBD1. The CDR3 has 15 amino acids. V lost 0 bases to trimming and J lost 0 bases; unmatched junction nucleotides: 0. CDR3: CASSLAGQGSYEQYF. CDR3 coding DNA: TGTGCCAGCAGTTTAGCGGGACAGGGCTCCTACGAGCAGTACTTC.

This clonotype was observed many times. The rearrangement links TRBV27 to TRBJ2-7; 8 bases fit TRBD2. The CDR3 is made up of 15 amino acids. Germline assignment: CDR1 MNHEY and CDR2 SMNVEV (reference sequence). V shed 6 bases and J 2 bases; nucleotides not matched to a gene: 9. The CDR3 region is CASRPSGSVPYEQYF. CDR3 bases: TGTGCCAGCAGGCCGAGCGGGAGCGTGCCCTACGAGCAGTACTTC.

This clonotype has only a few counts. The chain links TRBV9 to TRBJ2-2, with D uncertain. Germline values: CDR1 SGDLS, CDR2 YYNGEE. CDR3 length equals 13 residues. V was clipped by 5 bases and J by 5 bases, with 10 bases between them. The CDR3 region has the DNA TGTGCCAGCAGTTTACAGTGGACCGGGGAGCTGTTTTTT. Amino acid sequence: CASSLQWTGELFF.

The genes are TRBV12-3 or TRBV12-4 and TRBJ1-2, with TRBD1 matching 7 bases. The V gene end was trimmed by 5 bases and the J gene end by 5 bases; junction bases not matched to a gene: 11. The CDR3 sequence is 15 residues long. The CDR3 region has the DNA TGTGCCAGCAGTGGCCTTGGAGGGGGCGGTTATGGCTACACCTTC. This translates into CASSGLGGGGYGYTF.

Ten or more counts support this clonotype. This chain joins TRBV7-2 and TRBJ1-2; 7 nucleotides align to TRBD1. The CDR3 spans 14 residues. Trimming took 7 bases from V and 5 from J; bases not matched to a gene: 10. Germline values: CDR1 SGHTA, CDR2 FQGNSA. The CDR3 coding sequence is TGTGCCAGCAATAAAAGGCGCAGGGGGTATGGCTACACCTTC. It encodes CASNKRRRGYGYTF.

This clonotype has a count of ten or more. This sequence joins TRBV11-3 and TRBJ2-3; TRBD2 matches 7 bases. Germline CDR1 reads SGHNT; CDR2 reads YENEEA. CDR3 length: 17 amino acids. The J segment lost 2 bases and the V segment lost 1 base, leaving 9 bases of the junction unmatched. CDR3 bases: TGTGCCAGCAGCTTAGGAGAGTGGGAGGGCCACACAGATACGCAGTATTTT. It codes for CASSLGEWEGHTDTQYF.